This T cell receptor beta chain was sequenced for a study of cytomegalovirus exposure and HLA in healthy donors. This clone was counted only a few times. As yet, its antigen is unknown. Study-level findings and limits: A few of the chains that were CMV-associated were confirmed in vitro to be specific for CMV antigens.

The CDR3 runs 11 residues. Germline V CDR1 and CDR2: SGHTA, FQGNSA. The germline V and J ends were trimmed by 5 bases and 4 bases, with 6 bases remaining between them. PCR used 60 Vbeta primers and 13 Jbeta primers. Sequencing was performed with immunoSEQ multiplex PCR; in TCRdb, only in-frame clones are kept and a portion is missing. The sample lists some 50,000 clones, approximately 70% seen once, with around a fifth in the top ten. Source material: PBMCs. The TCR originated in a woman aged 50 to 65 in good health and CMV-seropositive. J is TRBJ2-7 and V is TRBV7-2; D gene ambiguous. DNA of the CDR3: TGTGCCAGCAGCCGTCGGTACGAGCAGTACTTC. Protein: CASSRRYEQYF.